What follows describes a single T cell receptor (beta chain). Its antigen is unknown. TCRdb reanalyzed the 5' RACE reads, giving one entry per CDR3 protein sequence and no DNA. This sample's table reports 500,000 to 700,000 distinct CDR3 sequences. The data stem from a study of T cells expressing NK-cell markers. The overall study: The TCR beta repertoires originated in sorted CD3+CD56+NKG2C+, CD3+CD56+NKG2C- and CD3+CD56-NKG2C+ T cells. There were seven HCMV-seropositive donors and one seronegative donor among the eight sequenced.

The CDR3 loop spans 11 amino acids. From germline, CDR1 is MDHEN and CDR2 SYDVKM. Study-level points and caveats: Six of the donors carried dominant NKG2C+ clonotypes that took up about 1.0-7.0% of their CD8+ T cells.

The receptor's source is a man in his late teens or twenties in good health. The chain has TRBV28 and TRBJ2-7. Sequencing was carried out using blood T cells: a sorted CD56 or NKG2C T cell subset, CD4+ or CD8+ T cells, or bulk PBMC T cells (not recorded which). CDR3 in amino acids: CASSVLNEQYF.